This TCR beta chain was sequenced in a study of shared clonotypes between healthy human individuals. Across the study: CD8 memory received one plate per donor, CD8 naive two, CD4 memory three and CD4 naive three. Study-level findings and limits: What limited the represented genetic and exposure-history diversity was the small number of donors. The generation probabilities recorded for non-shared clonotypes fell below those of clonotypes shared by all four donors.

The repertoire was sequenced with immunoSEQ multiplex PCR; TCRdb's copy has only in-frame clones and lacks some. The sample shows 1.6 million or so clones, 98% of them seen only once. Remarks on this clone: Its antigen is not identified. Relative to the germline gene, one junction end is altered; a read error may explain this. Other nucleotide sequences from this sample produce the same CDR3.

The germline V gene encodes CDR1 SGHVS and CDR2 FNYEAQ. This CDR3 is built from 13 residues. V is TRBV7-6 and J is TRBJ2-7, with TRBD2 as a possible D gene (6 bases). The sequencing sample was made of naive CD4+ T cells sorted from blood. Subset specified: CD45RA+ positively selected. The source is a man aged 30 to 39 in good health. CDR3: CASSLASSYEQYF. CDR3 sequence (DNA): TGTGCCAGCAGCCTAGCGAGCTCCTACGAGCAGTACTTC.